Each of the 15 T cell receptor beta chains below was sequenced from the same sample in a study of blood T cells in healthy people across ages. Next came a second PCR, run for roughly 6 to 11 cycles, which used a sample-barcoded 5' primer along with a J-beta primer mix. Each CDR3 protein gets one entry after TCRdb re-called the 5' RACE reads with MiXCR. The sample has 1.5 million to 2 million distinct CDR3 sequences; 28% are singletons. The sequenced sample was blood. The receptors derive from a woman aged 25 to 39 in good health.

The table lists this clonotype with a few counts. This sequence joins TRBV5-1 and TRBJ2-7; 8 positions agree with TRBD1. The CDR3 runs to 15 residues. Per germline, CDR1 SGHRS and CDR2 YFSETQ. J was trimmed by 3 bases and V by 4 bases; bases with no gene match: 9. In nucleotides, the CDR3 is TGCGCCAGCAGCCTTGGGCAGGGGGCTGTCTACGAGCAGTACTTC. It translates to CASSLGQGAVYEQYF. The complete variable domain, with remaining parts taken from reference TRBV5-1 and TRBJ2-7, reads KAGVTQTPRYLIKTRGQQVTLSCSPISGHRSVSWYQQTPGQGLQFLFEYFSETQRNKGNFPGRFSGRQFSNSRSEMNVSTLELGDSALYLCASSLGQGAVYEQYFGPGTRLTVT.

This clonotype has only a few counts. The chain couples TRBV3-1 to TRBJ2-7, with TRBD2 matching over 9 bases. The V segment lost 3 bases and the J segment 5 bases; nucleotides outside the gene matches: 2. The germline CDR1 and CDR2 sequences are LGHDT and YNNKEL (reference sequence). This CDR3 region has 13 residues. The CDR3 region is CASSQRGGDEQYF. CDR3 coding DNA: TGTGCCAGCAGCCAGCGGGGGGGCGACGAGCAGTACTTC.

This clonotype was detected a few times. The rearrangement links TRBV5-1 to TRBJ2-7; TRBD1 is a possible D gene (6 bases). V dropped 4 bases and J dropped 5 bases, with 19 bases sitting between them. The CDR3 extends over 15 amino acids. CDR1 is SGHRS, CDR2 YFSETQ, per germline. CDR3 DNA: TGCGCCAGCAGCCCGGATACAGGGAGTAGGAACGAGCAGTACTTC. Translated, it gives CASSPDTGSRNEQYF.

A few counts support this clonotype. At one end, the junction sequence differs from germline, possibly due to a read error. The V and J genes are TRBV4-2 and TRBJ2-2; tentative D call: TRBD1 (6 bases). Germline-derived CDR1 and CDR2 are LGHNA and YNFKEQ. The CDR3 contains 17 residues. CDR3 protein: CASSQANVQGYTGELFF. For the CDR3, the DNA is TGTGCCAGCAGCCAAGCAAATGTCCAGGGGTACACCGGAGAGCTGTTTTTT.

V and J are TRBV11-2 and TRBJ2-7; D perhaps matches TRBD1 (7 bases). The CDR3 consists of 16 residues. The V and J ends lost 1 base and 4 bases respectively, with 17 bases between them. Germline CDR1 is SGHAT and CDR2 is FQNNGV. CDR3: CASSLARRGDLYEQYF. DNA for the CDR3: TGTGCCAGCAGCTTAGCCCGCAGGGGGGATCTGTACGAGCAGTACTTC.

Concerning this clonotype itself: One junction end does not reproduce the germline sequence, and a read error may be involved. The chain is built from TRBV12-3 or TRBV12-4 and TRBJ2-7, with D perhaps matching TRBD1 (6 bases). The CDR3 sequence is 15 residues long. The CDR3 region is CASSTAGDLSYEQYF. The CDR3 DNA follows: TGTGCCAGCAGTACCGCAGGGGACCTTTCCTACGAGCAGTACTTT.

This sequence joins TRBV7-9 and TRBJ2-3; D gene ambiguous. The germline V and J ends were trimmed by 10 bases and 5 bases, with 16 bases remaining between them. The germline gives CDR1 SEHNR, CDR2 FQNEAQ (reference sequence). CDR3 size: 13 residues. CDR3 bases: TGTGCCACCTCCTTAATCCCAAGAGATACGCAGTATTTT. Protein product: CATSLIPRDTQYF.

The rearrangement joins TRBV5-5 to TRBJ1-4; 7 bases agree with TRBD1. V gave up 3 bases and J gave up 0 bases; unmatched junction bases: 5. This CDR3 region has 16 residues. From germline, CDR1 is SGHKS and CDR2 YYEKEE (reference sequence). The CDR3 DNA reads TGTGCCAGCAGCTGGTGGACAGGCCCAACTAATGAAAAACTGTTTTTT. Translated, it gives CASSWWTGPTNEKLFF.

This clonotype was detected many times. CDR3 coding DNA: TGTGCCAGCAGTTACTCTGAGGAGCTCTACTACGAGCAGTACTTC. This codes for CASSYSEELYYEQYF. The chain recombines TRBV6-5 with TRBJ2-7; D gene ambiguous. This CDR3 has 15 amino acids. Trimming pared 0 bases from V and 3 bases from J, leaving 12 bases between. CDR1 MNHEY and CDR2 SVGAGI come from the germline V gene.

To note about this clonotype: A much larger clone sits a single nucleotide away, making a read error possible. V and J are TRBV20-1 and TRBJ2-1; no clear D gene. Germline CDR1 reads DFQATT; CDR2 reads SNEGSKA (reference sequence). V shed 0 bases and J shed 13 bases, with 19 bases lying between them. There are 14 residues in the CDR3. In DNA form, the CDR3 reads TGCAGTGCTAGAGATTACCGAGCTCAAGAGACCCAGTTCTTC. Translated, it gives CSARDYRAQETQFF.

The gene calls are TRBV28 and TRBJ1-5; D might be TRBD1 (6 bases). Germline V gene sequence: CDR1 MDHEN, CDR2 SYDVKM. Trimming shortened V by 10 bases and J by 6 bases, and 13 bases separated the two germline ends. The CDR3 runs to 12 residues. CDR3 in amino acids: CAISTGSQPQHF. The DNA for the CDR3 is TGTGCCATATCCACAGGGTCTCAGCCCCAGCATTTT.

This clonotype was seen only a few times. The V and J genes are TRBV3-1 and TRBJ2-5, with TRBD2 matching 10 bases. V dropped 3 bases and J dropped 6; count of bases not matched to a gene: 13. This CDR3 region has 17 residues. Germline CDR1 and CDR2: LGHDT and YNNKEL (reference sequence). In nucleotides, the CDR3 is TGTGCCAGCAGCCATCCTACCCCAGGTAGCGGGGGGAAGACCCAGTACTTC. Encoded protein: CASSHPTPGSGGKTQYF.

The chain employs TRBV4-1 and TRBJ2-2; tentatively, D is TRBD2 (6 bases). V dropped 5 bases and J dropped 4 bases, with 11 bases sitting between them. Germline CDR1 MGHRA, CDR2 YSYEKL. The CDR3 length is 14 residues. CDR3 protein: CASSSGDLTGELFF. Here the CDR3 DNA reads TGCGCCAGCAGCTCGGGGGACCTCACCGGGGAGCTGTTTTTT.

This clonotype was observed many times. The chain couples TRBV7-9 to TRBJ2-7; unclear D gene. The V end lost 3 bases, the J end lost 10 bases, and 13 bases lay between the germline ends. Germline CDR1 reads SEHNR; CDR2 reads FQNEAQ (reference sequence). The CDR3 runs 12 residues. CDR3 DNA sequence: TGTGCCAGCAGCTTGGCCCCCACTCCCCAGTACTTC. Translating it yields CASSLAPTPQYF.

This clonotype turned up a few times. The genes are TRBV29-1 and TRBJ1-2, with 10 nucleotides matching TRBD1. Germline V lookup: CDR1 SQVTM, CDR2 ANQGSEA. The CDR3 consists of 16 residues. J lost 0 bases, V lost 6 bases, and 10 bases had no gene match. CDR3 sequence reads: CSVVRDRGISNYGYTF. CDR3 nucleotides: TGCAGCGTGGTCCGGGACAGGGGTATATCTAACTATGGCTACACCTTC. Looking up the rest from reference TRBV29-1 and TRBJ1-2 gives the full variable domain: SAVISQKPSRDICQRGTSLTIQCQVDSQVTMMFWYRQQPGQSLTLIATANQGSEATYESGFVIDKFPISRPNLTFSTLTVSNMSPEDSSIYLCSVVRDRGISNYGYTFGSGTRLTVV.